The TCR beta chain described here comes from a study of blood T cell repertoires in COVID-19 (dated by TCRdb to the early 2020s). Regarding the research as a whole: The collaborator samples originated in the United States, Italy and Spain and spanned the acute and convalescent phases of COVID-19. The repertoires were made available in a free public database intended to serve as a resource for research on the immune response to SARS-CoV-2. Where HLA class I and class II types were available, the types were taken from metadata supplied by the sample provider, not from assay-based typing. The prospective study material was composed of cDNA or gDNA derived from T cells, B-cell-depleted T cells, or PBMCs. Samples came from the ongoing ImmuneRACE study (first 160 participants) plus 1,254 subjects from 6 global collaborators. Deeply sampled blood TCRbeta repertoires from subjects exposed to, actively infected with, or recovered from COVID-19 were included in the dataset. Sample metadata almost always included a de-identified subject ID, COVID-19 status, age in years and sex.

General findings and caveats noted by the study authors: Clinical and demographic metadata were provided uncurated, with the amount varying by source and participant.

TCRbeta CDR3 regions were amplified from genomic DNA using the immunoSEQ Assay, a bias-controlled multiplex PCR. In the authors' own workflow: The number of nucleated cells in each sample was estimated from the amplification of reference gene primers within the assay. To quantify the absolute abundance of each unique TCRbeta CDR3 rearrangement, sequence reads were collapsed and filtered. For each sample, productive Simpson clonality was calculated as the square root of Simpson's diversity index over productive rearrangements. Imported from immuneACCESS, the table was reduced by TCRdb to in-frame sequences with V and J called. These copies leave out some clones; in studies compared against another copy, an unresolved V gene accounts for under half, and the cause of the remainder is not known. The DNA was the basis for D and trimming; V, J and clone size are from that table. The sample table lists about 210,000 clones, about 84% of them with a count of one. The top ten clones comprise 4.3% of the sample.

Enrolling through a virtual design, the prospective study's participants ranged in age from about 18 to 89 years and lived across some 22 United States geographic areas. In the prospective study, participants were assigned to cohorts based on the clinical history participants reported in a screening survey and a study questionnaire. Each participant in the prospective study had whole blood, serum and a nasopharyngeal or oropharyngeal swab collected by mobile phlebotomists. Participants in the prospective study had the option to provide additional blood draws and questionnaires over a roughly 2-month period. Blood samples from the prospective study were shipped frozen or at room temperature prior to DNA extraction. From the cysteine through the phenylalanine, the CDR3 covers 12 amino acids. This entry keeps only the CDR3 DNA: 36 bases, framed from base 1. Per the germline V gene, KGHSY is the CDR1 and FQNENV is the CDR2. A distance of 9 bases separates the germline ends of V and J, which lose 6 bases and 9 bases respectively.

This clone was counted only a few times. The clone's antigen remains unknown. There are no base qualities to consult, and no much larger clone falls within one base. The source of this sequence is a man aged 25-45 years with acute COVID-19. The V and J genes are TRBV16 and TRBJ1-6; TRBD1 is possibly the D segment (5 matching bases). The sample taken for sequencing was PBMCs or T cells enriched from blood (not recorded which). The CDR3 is CASSPGFSPLHF. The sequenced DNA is TGTGCCAGCAGTCCAGGGTTTTCACCCCTCCACTTT.